Following are 31 T cell receptor beta chains from one sample sequenced in a study of blood T cell repertoires in COVID-19. This table comes from immunoSEQ multiplex PCR, and its TCRdb copy is limited to in-frame clones, with some not included. The table shows roughly 70,000 clones, with less than 75% occurring only once. The specimen was peripheral blood. The receptors shown here come from a man in his 60s with acute or convalescent COVID-19.

The rearrangement uses TRBV28 and TRBJ2-7; D unclear. Trimming removed 3 bases from V and 1 base from J, with 7 bases in between. The CDR3 contains 13 residues. CDR1 is MDHEN and CDR2 is SYDVKM in the germline V gene. CDR3 sequence reads: CASSFSGSYEQYF. DNA for the CDR3: TGTGCCAGCAGTTTCTCAGGTTCCTACGAGCAGTACTTC.

The V and J genes are TRBV6-5 and TRBJ1-4; a weak D match, TRBD1 (5 bases). The CDR3 length is 11 residues. Germline CDR1 reads MNHEY; CDR2 reads SVGAGI. Trimming took 2 bases from V and 13 from J, leaving 8 bases between them. CDR3 DNA sequence: TGTGCCAGCAGTTACGCAGGGCTACTGTTTTTT. It encodes CASSYAGLLFF.

The chain is built from TRBV6-5 and TRBJ2-3; D is perhaps TRBD2 (5 bases). The CDR3 totals 14 residues. CDR1 MNHEY and CDR2 SVGAGI come from the germline V gene. Trimming removed 8 bases from V and 0 bases from J, with 12 bases in between. This chain's CDR3 is CASRDLFSTDTQYF. DNA for the CDR3: TGTGCCAGCCGGGATTTGTTTAGCACAGATACGCAGTATTTT.

The chain uses TRBV19 and TRBJ2-7; TRBD2 aligns across 9 bases. V gave up 5 bases and J gave up 1 base; unmatched junction bases: 3. From germline, CDR1 is LNHDA and CDR2 SQIVND (reference sequence). The length of the CDR3 is 14 residues. The DNA of the CDR3 is TGTGCCAGTAGTCCGGGACTAGCATCCTACGAGCAGTACTTC. Translating it yields CASSPGLASYEQYF.

Concerning this clone itself: Compared with germline, one end of the junction differs, possibly owing to a read error. The chain recombines TRBV30 with TRBJ2-2; 11 nucleotides line up with TRBD1. The germline gives CDR1 GTSNPN, CDR2 SVGIG (reference sequence). This CDR3 is built from 18 residues. CDR3 sequence: CTWSALGQGVTGTGELFF. The CDR3, as DNA: TGTACCTGGAGTGCGCTGGGACAGGGGGTCACGGGGACCGGGGAGCTGTTTTTT.

This clone was observed once. The sample carries other DNA sequences with the same CDR3. V and J are TRBV9 and TRBJ2-5; 7 bases align to TRBD2. V trimming: 0 bases; J trimming: 5 bases; junction bases outside the gene matches: 4. Germline loops: CDR1 SGDLS, CDR2 YYNGEE. The CDR3 is 14 amino acids. The CDR3 DNA sequence: TGTGCCAGCAGCGTAGGCGGGGGAGGGGAGACCCAGTACTTC. Translated, it gives CASSVGGGGETQYF.

This chain links TRBV6-1 with TRBJ2-1; D possibly corresponds to TRBD2 (5 bases). The V gene lost 3 bases and the J gene lost 4 bases, with 13 bases spanning the gap. The V gene's germline CDR1 is MNHNS and CDR2 SASEGT. CDR3 length: 15 residues. CDR3 in amino acids: CASSEAAELYNEQFF. The CDR3 coding sequence is TGTGCCAGCAGTGAGGCAGCGGAGCTTTACAATGAGCAGTTCTTC.

V is TRBV2 and J is TRBJ2-7; D is uncertain. This CDR3 comprises 14 residues. Germline V lookup: CDR1 SNHLY, CDR2 FYNNEI. Trimming pared 4 bases from V and 1 base from J, leaving 11 bases between. The CDR3: CASSAQASSYEQYF. DNA of the CDR3: TGTGCCAGCAGTGCCCAGGCTTCTTCCTACGAGCAGTACTTC.

The J gene is TRBJ1-2, the V gene TRBV10-2; tentatively, D is TRBD1 (6 bases). Per germline, CDR1 WSHSY and CDR2 SAAADI. V lost 0 bases, J lost 6 bases, and 17 bases lay in between. The CDR3 has 16 amino acids. The CDR3 region is CASSESEQGRLDGYTF. DNA for the CDR3: TGCGCCAGCAGTGAGTCAGAACAGGGAAGGTTAGATGGCTACACCTTC.

This clone was counted at least ten times. This chain uses TRBV5-4 with TRBJ2-2; D possibly corresponds to TRBD2 (6 bases). The CDR3 consists of 16 residues. V was cut by 4 bases and J by 4 bases, with 17 bases left in between. Germline V gene sequence: CDR1 SGHNT, CDR2 YYREEE (reference sequence). The CDR3, as DNA: TGTGCCAGCAGCCCGCCGGGACTCCGTTCCACCGGGGAGCTGTTTTTT. It specifies CASSPPGLRSTGELFF.

The CDR3 region has the DNA TGTGCCAGCAGTCCGACAGGGGACGGGGCGGATACGCAGTATTTT. The encoded protein is CASSPTGDGADTQYF. The chain links TRBV28 to TRBJ2-3, with 8 bases that match TRBD1. After removal of 5 bases from V and 6 bases from J, the junction contained 10 bases not matched to a gene. Germline CDR1 is MDHEN and CDR2 is SYDVKM. This CDR3 contains 15 residues.

This chain uses TRBV5-1 with TRBJ2-5; 8 nucleotides align to TRBD1. The V gene's germline CDR1 is SGHRS and CDR2 YFSETQ. This CDR3 has 13 amino acids. J gave up 3 bases and V 7 bases, and 5 bases lay outside the gene matches. The CDR3 sequence is CASGMTGEETQYF. The CDR3 coding sequence is TGCGCCAGCGGAATGACAGGGGAAGAGACCCAGTACTTC.

V and J are TRBV7-9 and TRBJ2-3; 7 bases are a match to TRBD1. Germline V gene lookup returns CDR1 SEHNR and CDR2 FQNEAQ (reference sequence). The length of the CDR3 is 15 residues. The V segment lost 5 bases and the J segment 3 bases; nucleotides outside the gene matches: 8. The CDR3 loop is CASSRRTRGTDTQYF. In DNA, the CDR3 is TGTGCCAGCAGCCGGAGGACCAGGGGGACAGATACGCAGTATTTT.

The genes are TRBV7-9 and TRBJ2-5; 8 nucleotides line up with TRBD2. The CDR3 runs to 14 residues. Germline CDR1 SEHNR, CDR2 FQNEAQ (reference sequence). After removal of 5 bases from V and 5 bases from J, the junction contained 7 bases not matched to a gene. The CDR3 sequence is CASSQQAGAETQYF. The CDR3 bases are TGTGCCAGCAGCCAACAAGCGGGGGCGGAGACCCAGTACTTC.

The table lists this clone with a count of one. The V gene is TRBV6-1, the J gene TRBJ2-7; 9 nucleotides align to TRBD2. This CDR3 has 16 residues. CDR1 and CDR2 (germline): MNHNS, SASEGT. The V segment lost 0 bases and the J segment 0 bases; nucleotides outside the gene matches: 3. CDR3 region: CASSEALAGSSYEQYF. The CDR3 bases are TGTGCCAGCAGTGAAGCCCTAGCGGGAAGCTCCTACGAGCAGTACTTC.

The table lists this clone with many counts. The chain carries TRBV9 and TRBJ1-3; TRBD1 might be the D (5 bases). The V gene's germline CDR1 is SGDLS and CDR2 YYNGEE. The length of the CDR3 is 14 residues. Trimming left V 3 bases short and J 6 bases short, with 13 bases between. This CDR3 reads CASSAEGHTNTIYF. CDR3 nucleotides: TGTGCCAGCAGCGCAGAAGGACACACAAACACCATATATTTT.

This clone was counted between two and nine times. The V gene is TRBV19, the J gene TRBJ2-5, with D uncertain. The CDR3 has 14 amino acids. The germline V gene encodes CDR1 LNHDA and CDR2 SQIVND (reference sequence). Deletions cut 5 bases from V and 5 bases from J, with 15 bases between. The CDR3 protein is CASSRRHDRETQYF. CDR3 coding DNA: TGTGCCAGTAGTCGCAGGCATGACCGGGAGACCCAGTACTTC. The full variable domain, its missing parts supplied by reference TRBV19 and TRBJ2-5, is DGGITQSPKYLFRKEGQNVTLSCEQNLNHDAMYWYRQDPGQGLRLIYYSQIVNDFQKGDIAEGYSVSREKKESFPLTVTSAQKNPTAFYLCASSRRHDRETQYFGPGTRLLVL.

This clone was counted between two and nine times. The chain is built from TRBV5-1 and TRBJ2-5; 8 nucleotides agree with TRBD2. This CDR3 has 16 amino acids. The V gene end was trimmed by 0 bases and the J gene end by 5 bases; junction bases not matched to a gene: 9. Germline loops: CDR1 SGHRS, CDR2 YFSETQ. CDR3 bases: TGCGCCAGCAGCTTGGTGGCCGGGGGGGCCGAGGAGACCCAGTACTTC. This translates into CASSLVAGGAEETQYF.

This chain uses TRBV4-1 with TRBJ2-5; D may be TRBD2 (6 bases). Trimming shortened V by 1 base and J by 2 bases, and 11 bases separated the two germline ends. This CDR3 contains 15 residues. The germline CDR1 and CDR2 sequences are MGHRA and YSYEKL. Here the CDR3 reads CASSQAVTRQETQYF. For the CDR3, the DNA is TGCGCCAGCAGCCAAGCCGTGACTAGACAAGAGACCCAGTACTTC.

A few counts support this clone. This chain uses TRBV28 with TRBJ1-2; the match to TRBD1 covers 8 bases. This CDR3 is 14 amino acids long. The V and J ends lost 7 bases and 8 bases, in that order; junction bases with no gene match: 12. Germline V gene lookup returns CDR1 MDHEN and CDR2 SYDVKM. The CDR3 DNA is TGTGCCAGCATCTCTCCGGACAGGGCCCGGGGCTACACCTTC. Its translation is CASISPDRARGYTF.

The rearrangement links TRBV5-6 to TRBJ1-6, with a weak D call TRBD1 (5 bases). The CDR3 loop spans 14 amino acids. Trimming removed 4 bases from V and 8 bases from J, with 13 bases in between. From germline, CDR1 is SGHDT and CDR2 YYEEEE. CDR3 residues: CASSPWGEDSPLHF. CDR3 bases: TGTGCCAGCAGCCCGTGGGGGGAGGATTCACCCCTCCACTTT.

This chain links TRBV7-6 with TRBJ2-5; tentative D call: TRBD2 (5 bases). Germline-derived CDR1 and CDR2 are SGHVS and FNYEAQ. Trimming pared 5 bases from V and 5 bases from J, leaving 9 bases between. This CDR3 contains 12 residues. For the CDR3, the DNA is TGTGCCAGCAGCCCACTAGGGGAGACCCAGTACTTC. Its translation is CASSPLGETQYF.

The chain employs TRBV28 and TRBJ1-5; D is unresolved. Germline V gives CDR1 MDHEN, CDR2 SYDVKM. The CDR3 runs to 13 residues. Trimming removed 7 bases from V and 0 bases from J, with 7 bases in between. CDR3 in DNA: TGTGCCAGCAAGGAGCGTAGCAATCAGCCCCAGCATTTT. Amino acid sequence: CASKERSNQPQHF.

This clone was counted only a few times. This chain joins TRBV7-9 and TRBJ2-7, with D perhaps TRBD1 (6 bases). V was cut by 0 bases and J by 2 bases, with 17 bases left in between. Germline V gene lookup returns CDR1 SEHNR and CDR2 FQNEAQ (reference sequence). This CDR3 contains 17 residues. The CDR3 nucleotides read TGTGCCAGCAGCTTAGCGGCAGGGGACATACGCCCCTACGAGCAGTACGTC. This translates into CASSLAAGDIRPYEQYV.

In this sample, this clone turned up once. The V and J genes are TRBV7-3 and TRBJ2-6; D is possibly TRBD2 (6 bases). The CDR3 is 17 amino acids. Deletions cut 2 bases from V and 4 bases from J, with 15 bases between. Looked up from germline, CDR1 is SGHTA and CDR2 is FQGTGA. The CDR3 DNA reads TGTGCCAGCAGCTTACGACCCGCGGGGCTAGGGGCCAACGTCCTGACTTTC. Translation: CASSLRPAGLGANVLTF.

The rearrangement uses TRBV7-9 and TRBJ1-2; a weak D match, TRBD1 (6 bases). Germline CDR1 is SEHNR and CDR2 is FQNEAQ (reference sequence). This CDR3 has 14 residues. V was cut by 4 bases and J by 3 bases, with 12 bases left in between. The CDR3 DNA is TGTGCCAGCAGCTCACTAGGACAGTACTATGGCTACACCTTC. Protein: CASSSLGQYYGYTF.

V gene TRBV18 combines with J gene TRBJ2-7; TRBD1 is a possible D gene (5 bases). The CDR3 length is 15 residues. Germline CDR1 and CDR2: KGHSH and LQKENI. Trimming cost V 3 bases and J 2 bases, with 14 bases left between them. The CDR3 nucleotides read TGTGCCAGCTCACCGCTAATAGGGGAAACCTACGAGCAGTACGTC. Amino acid sequence: CASSPLIGETYEQYV.

The chain links TRBV6-5 to TRBJ2-1; possible D gene TRBD1, 7 bases. From germline, CDR1 is MNHEY and CDR2 SVGAGI. V lost 6 bases, J lost 7 bases, and 13 bases lay in between. CDR3 length: 13 amino acids. The CDR3 sequence is CASREGARNEQFF. The CDR3 bases are TGTGCCAGCAGGGAGGGGGCGCGGAATGAGCAGTTCTTC.

The V gene is TRBV5-8, the J gene TRBJ2-7; a weak D match, TRBD1 (5 bases). Germline V lookup: CDR1 SGHTS, CDR2 YDEGEE. The CDR3 contains 14 residues. Trimming stripped 4 bases from V and 2 bases from J, with 13 bases between. CDR3 region: CASSPQTATYEQYF. For the CDR3, the DNA is TGTGCCAGCAGCCCGCAGACAGCTACCTACGAGCAGTACTTC. The whole variable domain, remainder taken from reference TRBV5-8 and TRBJ2-7, is EAGVTQSPTHLIKTRGQQATLRCSPISGHTSVYWYQQALGLGLQFLLWYDEGEERNRGNFPPRFSGRQFPNYSSELNVNALELEDSALYLCASSPQTATYEQYFGPGTRLTVT.

The CDR3 sequence: CASSRYQVGGMSQPQHF. CDR3 DNA: TGTGCCAGTAGTAGATACCAGGTAGGGGGAATGAGTCAGCCCCAGCATTTT. The chain has TRBV19 and TRBJ1-5; D is possibly TRBD1 (6 bases). CDR1 and CDR2 (germline): LNHDA, SQIVND (reference sequence). The CDR3 extends over 17 amino acids. V was clipped by 4 bases and J by 6 bases, with 22 bases between them.

The rearrangement uses TRBV2 and TRBJ2-2; D gene uncertain. This CDR3 comprises 11 residues. Trimming took 1 base from V and 13 from J, leaving 7 bases between them. Germline values: CDR1 SNHLY, CDR2 FYNNEI. Here the CDR3 DNA reads TGTGCCAGCAGTGAAGTTGAGCGGCTGTTTTTT. Protein sequence: CASSEVERLFF.